Each of the 24 T cell receptor beta chains below was sequenced from the same sample in a study of cytomegalovirus exposure and HLA in healthy donors (dated by TCRdb to the late 2010s). Library preparation was by the immunoSEQ multiplex PCR assay. For the multiplex PCR, a mixture combining 60 forward primers for TCR Vbeta segments and 13 reverse primers for TCR Jbeta segments was used. TCRdb provides this immuneACCESS table in a form limited to in-frame rearrangements. Some clones are lacking; in checked studies, under half of them reflect an unresolved V gene, and why the rest are absent is not known. This sample is represented by 50,000 to 65,000 clones; around 72% of them were singletons. Of the sample, roughly 47% falls within the top ten clones. The sample consisted of PBMCs. These receptors came from a man between 45 and 60 years old in good health and CMV-seropositive.

For this clone: Since no conserved phenylalanine or tryptophan closes the CDR3, a read error is the likely cause. Because the CDR3's place on the DNA is in doubt, the DNA is left out and the CDR3 is given as listed by TCRdb. The CDR3 loop reads CASSLLEMGLTLWES. This chain links TRBV5-6 with TRBJ2-7; the table's D call TRBD2 went unverified against the DNA. Both ends counted, the CDR3 spans 15 residues. CDR1 is SGHDT and CDR2 is YYEEEE in the germline V gene.

This clone was observed once. V usage is TRBV7-2 and J usage is TRBJ1-1; TRBD1 agrees at 7 bases. V dropped 5 bases and J dropped 0; count of bases not matched to a gene: 6. Germline-derived CDR1 and CDR2 are SGHTA and FQGNSA. The CDR3 contains 15 residues. The CDR3 region is CASSPRQGLNTEAFF. In nucleotides, the CDR3 is TGTGCCAGCAGCCCTCGACAGGGTCTGAACACTGAAGCTTTCTTT.

The rearrangement joins TRBV5-6 to TRBJ2-5; the match to TRBD1 covers 8 bases. This CDR3 region has 15 residues. V was pared by 0 bases and J by 11 bases, with 12 bases of the junction left unmatched. Germline CDR1 and CDR2: SGHDT and YYEEEE. Here the CDR3 reads CASSLDRGKRIEQYF. The CDR3 DNA follows: TGTGCCAGCAGCTTGGACAGGGGGAAGAGGATAGAGCAGTACTTC.

The J gene is TRBJ2-1, the V gene TRBV11-2; 10 nucleotides line up with TRBD1. V dropped 0 bases and J dropped 10; count of bases not matched to a gene: 9. The CDR3 extends over 16 amino acids. Per the germline V gene, CDR1 is SGHAT and CDR2 is FQNNGV. The CDR3 loop is CASSLEFMGQGKEQFF. The CDR3 bases are TGTGCCAGCAGCTTAGAGTTTATGGGACAGGGGAAGGAGCAGTTCTTC.

This clone has more than one count but fewer than ten. This chain uses TRBV11-3 with TRBJ1-1; TRBD1 is a possible D gene (6 bases). The V gene's germline CDR1 is SGHNT and CDR2 YENEEA. The CDR3 totals 15 residues. V lost 6 bases and J 5 bases, leaving 19 bases between the germline ends. Here the CDR3 reads CASSTPRGAKTEAFF. The DNA for the CDR3 is TGTGCCAGCAGTACACCCAGGGGCGCGAAGACTGAAGCTTTCTTT.

J is TRBJ1-2 and V is TRBV6-5, with D tentatively TRBD1 (6 bases). The length of the CDR3 is 14 residues. Germline assignment: CDR1 MNHEY and CDR2 SVGAGI. The V and J ends lost 4 bases and 8 bases respectively, with 17 bases between them. The CDR3 nucleotides read TGTGCCAGCAGTTGCTCGAACACAGGGCCCGGCTACACCTTC. Encoded protein: CASSCSNTGPGYTF.

This clone occurred many times. This sample also contains other DNA sequences that code for the same CDR3. The chain uses TRBV4-3 and TRBJ2-1; D remains unclear. This CDR3 contains 17 residues. Germline lookup yields CDR1 LGHNA and CDR2 YSLEER. This chain's CDR3 is CESSQDMIVLIYNEQFF. In DNA, the CDR3 is TGCGAAAGCAGCCAAGATATGATCGTACTCATCTACAATGAGCAGTTCTTC.

V and J are TRBV7-2 and TRBJ2-1, with 8 positions matching TRBD2. The CDR3 is 17 amino acids. Germline lookup yields CDR1 SGHTA and CDR2 FQGNSA. The trim removed 3 bases at V and 6 bases at J, leaving 13 bases unmatched. DNA of the CDR3: TGTGCCAGCAGCTTGGGACTAGAAATTTTAGGAGGCAATGAGCAGTTCTTC. This gives the protein CASSLGLEILGGNEQFF. The full variable domain, its missing parts supplied by reference TRBV7-2 and TRBJ2-1, is GAGVSQSPSNKVTEKGKDVELRCDPISGHTALYWYRQSLGQGLEFLIYFQGNSAPDKSGLPSDRFSAERTGGSVSTLTIQRTQQEDSAVYLCASSLGLEILGGNEQFFGPGTRLTVL.

V is TRBV7-9 and J is TRBJ2-5; possible D gene TRBD1, 6 bases. CDR1 SEHNR and CDR2 FQNEAQ come from the germline V gene (reference sequence). V was trimmed by 3 bases and J by 5 bases, leaving 16 bases between them. This CDR3 is built from 15 residues. The CDR3 is CASSFFDSRGETQYF. In DNA, the CDR3 is TGTGCCAGCAGCTTTTTCGACTCAAGGGGGGAGACCCAGTACTTC.

The V and J genes are TRBV7-8 and TRBJ2-7; 9 bases are shared with TRBD1. The CDR3 runs 16 residues. Trimming at V came to 3 bases and at J to 5 bases, leaving 11 bases not matched to a gene. Germline V gene data show CDR1 as SGHVS and CDR2 as FQNEAQ. CDR3 in amino acids: CASSLITGTGIHEQYF. In nucleotides, the CDR3 is TGTGCCAGCAGCTTGATAACCGGGACAGGGATCCACGAGCAGTACTTC.

Details on this clone: A much larger clone lies a single base off, so this may be a read error. CDR3 DNA sequence: TGCTCCAGCAGCCAAGATATGATCCTACTCATCCACAATGAGCAGTTCTTC. Its protein is CSSSQDMILLIHNEQFF. The gene calls are TRBV4-3 and TRBJ2-1; unclear D gene. In germline, CDR1 is LGHNA, CDR2 YSLEER. This CDR3 spans 17 amino acids.

The chain combines TRBV18 with TRBJ2-1; 7 bases agree with TRBD1. The germline CDR1 and CDR2 sequences are KGHSH and LQKENI. With V trimmed by 4 bases and J by 5 bases, 5 bases remained unmatched. This CDR3 spans 14 amino acids. The DNA of the CDR3 is TGTGCCAGCTCACTCCGGGACAGACACAATGAGCAGTTCTTC. This encodes CASSLRDRHNEQFF.

J is TRBJ2-1 and V is TRBV7-9, with D perhaps matching TRBD1 (6 bases). The CDR3 totals 17 residues. The ends were cut back, 4 bases at V and 0 bases at J, with 16 bases in the middle. Germline V gene lookup returns CDR1 SEHNR and CDR2 FQNEAQ (reference sequence). The DNA of the CDR3 is TGTGCCAGCAGCTATACAGGGACCCTCAACTCCTACAATGAGCAGTTCTTC. Its protein product is CASSYTGTLNSYNEQFF.

The genes are TRBV7-8 and TRBJ2-7; 8 nucleotides match TRBD2. The J segment lost 5 bases and the V segment lost 1 base, leaving 4 bases of the junction unmatched. CDR1 and CDR2 from the germline V gene are SGHVS and FQNEAQ. The CDR3 is made up of 14 amino acids. In DNA, the CDR3 is TGTGCCAGCAGCTTAGTGGCGGGAGGAAACGAGCAGTACTTC. Translation gives CASSLVAGGNEQYF.

This clone was found once. The chain links TRBV6-5 to TRBJ1-2; 7 nucleotides align to TRBD1. Trimming took 3 bases from V and 7 from J; bases not matched to a gene: 5. This CDR3 has 13 amino acids. Germline V gene lookup returns CDR1 MNHEY and CDR2 SVGAGI. The CDR3, as DNA: TGTGCCAGCAGTTATGGTTCAGGGGGTGGCTACACCTTC. The encoded protein is CASSYGSGGGYTF.

V usage is TRBV4-3 and J usage is TRBJ2-1; 7 bases line up with TRBD2. V was pared by 3 bases and J by 5 bases, with 10 bases of the junction left unmatched. This CDR3 has 16 amino acids. In germline, CDR1 is LGHNA, CDR2 YSLEER. The CDR3 DNA reads TGCGCCAGCAGCCACCGCGGGGACTATACAAACAATGAGCAGTTCTTC. This encodes CASSHRGDYTNNEQFF.

Regarding this clone: Its ends do not fully match the called genes, so a read error is possible. The genes are TRBV5-4 and TRBJ1-4, with TRBD1 as a possible D gene (5 bases). CDR1 is SGHNT, CDR2 YYREEE, per germline (reference sequence). The length of the CDR3 is 16 residues. The CDR3 reads CASSQERGAGSGELFF. The DNA for the CDR3 is TGCGCCAGCAGCCAAGAAAGAGGGGCAGGCTCGGGGGAACTGTTTTTT.

The chain joins TRBV6-1 to TRBJ1-4, with 11 bases that match TRBD1. J gave up 8 bases and V 1 base, and 15 bases lay outside the gene matches. The CDR3 has 19 residues. Looked up from germline, CDR1 is MNHNS and CDR2 is SASEGT. CDR3 nucleotide sequence: TGTGCCAGCAGTGAAGTGGGCCTACTGGGACAGGGGGTTCAGGAAAAACTGTTTTTT. Protein: CASSEVGLLGQGVQEKLFF.

The chain carries TRBV28 and TRBJ1-1; D unclear. CDR1 MDHEN and CDR2 SYDVKM come from the germline V gene. V dropped 6 bases and J dropped 3 bases, with 14 bases sitting between them. The CDR3 spans 14 residues. The DNA of the CDR3 is TGTGCCAGCAGCCCTCTGATTTTAGACACTGAAGCTTTCTTT. Its protein product is CASSPLILDTEAFF.

V gene TRBV6-5 combines with J gene TRBJ1-4; TRBD1 matches at 7 bases. Germline values: CDR1 MNHEY, CDR2 SVGAGI. V trimming: 6 bases; J trimming: 2 bases; junction bases outside the gene matches: 3. The CDR3 consists of 14 residues. In nucleotides, the CDR3 is TGTGCCAGCAGGAACAGGGGTACTAATGAAAAACTGTTTTTT. It translates to CASRNRGTNEKLFF.

The CDR3 is CASSKASRGYNSPLHF. The CDR3 coding sequence is TGTGCCAGTAGTAAAGCTAGCAGGGGCTATAATTCACCCCTCCACTTT. The genes are TRBV19 and TRBJ1-6, with D maybe TRBD1 (6 bases). The CDR3 loop spans 16 amino acids. CDR1 is LNHDA and CDR2 is SQIVND in the germline V gene (reference sequence). V was shortened by 4 bases and J by 3 bases, with 13 bases between the two germline ends.

The rearrangement uses TRBV18 and TRBJ1-5; 7 positions match TRBD1. CDR1 and CDR2 from the germline V gene are KGHSH and LQKENI. V gave up 2 bases and J gave up 2 bases; unmatched junction bases: 12. This CDR3 is built from 18 residues. CDR3 loop: CASSPDRALNGGNQPQHF. In DNA, the CDR3 is TGTGCCAGCTCACCAGACAGGGCGCTCAATGGGGGCAATCAGCCCCAGCATTTT.

This chain joins TRBV2 and TRBJ1-5; the D gene is possibly TRBD1 (6 bases). Trimming cost V 4 bases and J 8 bases, with 12 bases left between them. Germline V lookup: CDR1 SNHLY, CDR2 FYNNEI. The CDR3 covers 13 residues. The CDR3, as DNA: TGTGCCAGCAGTGTATCCAGGGGTAAGCCCCAGCATTTT. This codes for CASSVSRGKPQHF. Looking up the rest from reference TRBV2 and TRBJ1-5 gives the full variable domain: EPEVTQTPSHQVTQMGQEVILRCVPISNHLYFYWYRQILGQKVEFLVSFYNNEISEKSEIFDDQFSVERPDGSNFTLKIRSTKLEDSAMYFCASSVSRGKPQHFGDGTRLSIL.

The rearrangement uses TRBV27 and TRBJ1-4; D is unclear. This CDR3 spans 15 amino acids. With 4 bases removed from V and 11 bases from J, the gap between germline ends came to 20 bases. Germline CDR1 and CDR2: MNHEY and SMNVEV (reference sequence). The CDR3 sequence: CASSYMPTGVEKLFF. The CDR3, as DNA: TGTGCCAGCAGTTACATGCCCACCGGAGTAGAGAAACTGTTTTTT.